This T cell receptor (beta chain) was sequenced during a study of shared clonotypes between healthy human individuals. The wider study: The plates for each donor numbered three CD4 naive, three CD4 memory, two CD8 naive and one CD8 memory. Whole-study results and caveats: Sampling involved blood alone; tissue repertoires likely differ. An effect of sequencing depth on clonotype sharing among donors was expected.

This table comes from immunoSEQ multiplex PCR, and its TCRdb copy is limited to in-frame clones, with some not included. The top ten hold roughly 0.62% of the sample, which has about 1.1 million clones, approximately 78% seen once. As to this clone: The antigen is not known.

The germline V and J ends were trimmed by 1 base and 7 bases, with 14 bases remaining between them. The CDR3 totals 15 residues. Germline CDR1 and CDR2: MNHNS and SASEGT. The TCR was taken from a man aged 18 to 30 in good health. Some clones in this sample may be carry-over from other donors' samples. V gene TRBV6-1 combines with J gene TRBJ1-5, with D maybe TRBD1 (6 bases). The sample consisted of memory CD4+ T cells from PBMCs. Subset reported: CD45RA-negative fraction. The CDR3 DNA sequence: TGTGCCAGCAGTGAAGGCCAGGGGTCTTTGCAGCCCCAGCATTTT. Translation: CASSEGQGSLQPQHF.